This TCR beta chain is drawn from a study of blood T cell repertoires in COVID-19. There are 14 residues in the CDR3. V was pared by 1 base and J by 5 bases, with 11 bases between. The germline gives CDR1 MNHNS, CDR2 SASEGT. Libraries were prepared by immunoSEQ multiplex PCR; TCRdb keeps only in-frame clonotypes and omits some of them. The repertoire holds roughly 49,000 clones, with 70% to 90% as singletons. Specimen: peripheral blood. This chain joins TRBV6-1 and TRBJ1-2; D not certain. The clonotype was recovered from a human donor in a cohort sampled during active COVID-19. As DNA, the CDR3 is TGTGCCAGCAGTGAAGATTTTCTTCGGTATGGCTACACCTTC. This codes for CASSEDFLRYGYTF.